This TCR beta chain came from a study of STAT5B mutations in CD4+ large granular lymphocyte leukemia. Study-level information: Healthy donors showed HLA-associated enrichment of the CDR3 'QG' motif.

Notes on this clone: Its antigen is not known.

Study processing details: A productive frequency of 2.59 x 10-5 was the lowest detectable. The repertoire was sequenced with immunoSEQ multiplex PCR; TCRdb's copy has only in-frame clones and lacks some. The DNA gave D and trimming, while V, J and clone size come from that table. This table has some 28,000 clones, 65% to 80% appearing once. Study results and limitations: Patient CD4-sorted repertoires looked more clonal than healthy CD4+ repertoires, even without putative leukemic clones.

The sequence was collected from a human donor in good health. Sample: CD4+ T cells from blood buffy coats.

The CDR3 region has the DNA TGTGCCAGCAGCGTTGGGGGCGCTGGGGCCAACGTCCTGACTTTC. Its protein product is CASSVGGAGANVLTF. The chain uses TRBV9 and TRBJ2-6, with D tentatively TRBD1 (6 bases). Per the germline V gene, CDR1 is SGDLS and CDR2 is YYNGEE. CDR3 length: 15 amino acids. V was trimmed by 2 bases and J by 2 bases, leaving 8 bases between them.